Reported below is one T cell receptor (beta chain). The antigen is not known. The PCR used 60 Vbeta and 13 Jbeta primers. Produced via immunoSEQ multiplex PCR; TCRdb's table is partial and in-frame only. Of over 100,000 clones in the sample, over 8% were seen once. The data are from a study of cytomegalovirus exposure and HLA in healthy donors. Study as a whole: An analysis done earlier identified about 100 million unique TCR beta sequences from approximately 180 million T cells.

General study points: Accounts indicate the classifier identified cytomegalovirus status with strong specificity and sensitivity.

The CDR3 spans 11 residues. Trimming removed 6 bases from V and 6 bases from J, with 6 bases in between. Per germline, CDR1 SGHRS and CDR2 YFSETQ. The sequenced sample consisted of PBMCs. V and J are TRBV5-1 and TRBJ2-2, with D possibly being TRBD1 (5 bases). This TCR was recovered from a man in his forties in good health and CMV-seronegative. The CDR3 loop reads CASTGSGELFF. DNA of the CDR3: TGCGCCAGCACAGGGTCCGGGGAGCTGTTTTTT.